The rows below give T cell receptor beta chains drawn from one sample of a study of Ad26.COV2.S vaccination and SARS-CoV-2 variants. The assay was immunoSEQ multiplex PCR, and TCRdb's table has in-frame clones only and misses some. The profile covers about 320,000 clones, with over 80% appearing a single time and 2% to 2.5% taken by the ten largest. Sequences were derived from peripheral blood, sampled in a trial of Ad26.COV2.S vaccine versus placebo. These TCRs come from a person between 18 and 65 years old who received the Ad26.COV2.S COVID-19 vaccine or a placebo. Each CDR3 is given with its conserved first and last residue. D genes are given only for firm matches. Clone size is stated in some rows and not others, as once, few, many or a class when expanded.

CDR3nt: TGTGCCAGCAGTATCAGGGGCCGGCACCTCCACTTT
CDR3aa: CASSIRGRHLHF
v_gene: TRBV28
abundance: once
j_gene: TRBJ1-6
d_gene: NA

CDR3nt: TGCGCCAGTTCTCGGGATATATATAGCGAGTTCGGATACAAAGATACGCAGTATTTT
CDR3aa: CASSRDIYSEFGYKDTQYF
v_gene: TRBV4-1
abundance: NA
j_gene: TRBJ2-3
d_gene: NA

CDR3nt: TGTGCCAGCAGCCAAGATTTGGGTAGCGGATACACCGGGGAGCTGTTTTTT
CDR3aa: CASSQDLGSGYTGELFF
v_gene: TRBV4-2
abundance: NA
j_gene: TRBJ2-2
d_gene: NA

CDR3nt: TGTGCCAGCAGGCCTCACTTGACAGCCTCGCCTAACTATGGCTACACCTTC
CDR3aa: CASRPHLTASPNYGYTF
v_gene: TRBV2
abundance: few
j_gene: TRBJ1-2
d_gene: NA

CDR3nt: TGTGCCTGGTCTCAGACAGGACCTCTCCGAGAAGCTTTCTTT
CDR3aa: CAWSQTGPLREAFF
v_gene: TRBV30
abundance: NA
j_gene: TRBJ1-1
d_gene: NA

CDR3nt: TGCGCCAGCAGCTTTACCGGGACCGGGTGGGGAAGCACAGATACGCAGTATTTT
CDR3aa: CASSFTGTGWGSTDTQYF
v_gene: TRBV5-1
abundance: once
j_gene: TRBJ2-3
d_gene: NA

CDR3nt: TGTGCCAGCTCACCCCTTCAGGATTCCGAAGCTTTCTTT
CDR3aa: CASSPLQDSEAFF
v_gene: TRBV18
abundance: NA
j_gene: TRBJ1-1
d_gene: NA

CDR3nt: TGTGCCAGCAGCTCCGGGGGGGCGAATCAGCCCCAGCATTTT
CDR3aa: CASSSGGANQPQHF
v_gene: TRBV7-9
abundance: NA
j_gene: TRBJ1-5
d_gene: NA

CDR3nt: TGTGCCAGCAGTCCCGGGACTAGCGGGGGGGTTAGCTCCTACAATGAGCAGTTCTTC
CDR3aa: CASSPGTSGGVSSYNEQFF
v_gene: TRBV28
abundance: NA
j_gene: TRBJ2-1
d_gene: TRBD2

CDR3nt: TGTGCCAGCAGCTTCCGTCGCCGGGATTCACCCCTCCACTTT
CDR3aa: CASSFRRRDSPLHF
v_gene: TRBV5-6
abundance: NA
j_gene: TRBJ1-6
d_gene: NA

CDR3nt: TGTGCCAGCAGCCAAGCCAGGGATGGCTACACCTTC
CDR3aa: CASSQARDGYTF
v_gene: TRBV3-1/TRBV3-2
abundance: NA
j_gene: TRBJ1-2
d_gene: NA

CDR3nt: TGTGCCTGGAGTGTAAACAGGGATGCTTTAGGCTACACCTTC
CDR3aa: CAWSVNRDALGYTF
v_gene: TRBV30
abundance: NA
j_gene: TRBJ1-2
d_gene: NA

CDR3nt: TGTGCCAGTACAGGCCAGGCGAACACCGGGGAGCTGTTTTTT
CDR3aa: CASTGQANTGELFF
v_gene: TRBV19
abundance: NA
j_gene: TRBJ2-2
d_gene: NA

CDR3nt: TGTGCCAGCAGTCGAGGGGATCAGCCCCAGCATTTT
CDR3aa: CASSRGDQPQHF
v_gene: TRBV25-1
abundance: NA
j_gene: TRBJ1-5
d_gene: NA

CDR3nt: TGTGCCAGCAGCCCTCCCGTCCGAGCGGGGGGCACAGATACGCAGTATTTT
CDR3aa: CASSPPVRAGGTDTQYF
v_gene: TRBV7-9
abundance: NA
j_gene: TRBJ2-3
d_gene: TRBD2

CDR3nt: TGCGCCAGCAGCTTGACGGCAGGGGGAAACTATGGCTACACCTTC
CDR3aa: CASSLTAGGNYGYTF
v_gene: TRBV5-1
abundance: NA
j_gene: TRBJ1-2
d_gene: TRBD1

CDR3nt: TGTGCCAGCTTCAGAGGGGGCACAGATACGCAGTATTTT
CDR3aa: CASFRGGTDTQYF
v_gene: TRBV18
abundance: NA
j_gene: TRBJ2-3
d_gene: NA

CDR3nt: TGCGCCAGCACCCAATCGGGGGCAGGCACCGGGGAGCTGTTTTTT
CDR3aa: CASTQSGAGTGELFF
v_gene: TRBV4-1
abundance: NA
j_gene: TRBJ2-2
d_gene: NA

CDR3nt: TGTGCCAGCAGTGAATTTGGACAGGGAAGAAAAGCTTTCTTT
CDR3aa: CASSEFGQGRKAFF
v_gene: TRBV6-1
abundance: NA
j_gene: TRBJ1-1
d_gene: TRBD1

CDR3nt: TGTGCCAGTAGGAATGACAGGTCTAATGAAAAACTGTTTTTT
CDR3aa: CASRNDRSNEKLFF
v_gene: TRBV19
abundance: once
j_gene: TRBJ1-4
d_gene: NA

CDR3nt: TGTGCCAGCAGTTTAGGAAGCGGGGTCCCCTATGGCTACACCTTC
CDR3aa: CASSLGSGVPYGYTF
v_gene: TRBV27
abundance: NA
j_gene: TRBJ1-2
d_gene: NA

CDR3nt: TGTGCCAGCAGTCCTCAGGGACCTAGGAACAACGCCAGACCCTACGAGCAGTACTTC
CDR3aa: CASSPQGPRNNARPYEQYF
v_gene: TRBV6-6
abundance: NA
j_gene: TRBJ2-7
d_gene: NA

CDR3nt: TGTGCCAGCAGCCAGGGTACTAGCGGGGGCCAAGAGACCCAGTACTTC
CDR3aa: CASSQGTSGGQETQYF
v_gene: TRBV3-1/TRBV3-2
abundance: NA
j_gene: TRBJ2-5
d_gene: TRBD2

CDR3nt: TGCGCCAGCAGCGGGAGCGGCAAAGAGACCCAGTACTTC
CDR3aa: CASSGSGKETQYF
v_gene: TRBV5-1
abundance: NA
j_gene: TRBJ2-5
d_gene: NA

CDR3nt: TGCGCCAGCAGCTTGGGTTGGACAGGAGAGACCCAGTACTTC
CDR3aa: CASSLGWTGETQYF
v_gene: TRBV5-1
abundance: NA
j_gene: TRBJ2-5
d_gene: TRBD1

CDR3nt: TGTGCCAGCAGCGTTGATCAGGGGCCAATGGGCTATGGCTACACCTTC
CDR3aa: CASSVDQGPMGYGYTF
v_gene: TRBV13
abundance: NA
j_gene: TRBJ1-2
d_gene: NA

CDR3nt: TGTGCCTTCGGGCGGGGGGCTGGTGAGCAGTTCTTC
CDR3aa: CAFGRGAGEQFF
v_gene: TRBV30
abundance: NA
j_gene: TRBJ2-1
d_gene: TRBD2

CDR3nt: TGTGCCAGCAGTTTATTCGGGTCGGCGGACTCACCCCTCCACTTT
CDR3aa: CASSLFGSADSPLHF
v_gene: TRBV27
abundance: NA
j_gene: TRBJ1-6
d_gene: NA

CDR3nt: TGCAGCGGCCAAGGGGGGCGAGGGGGTACAGATACGCAGTATTTT
CDR3aa: CSGQGGRGGTDTQYF
v_gene: TRBV29-1
abundance: NA
j_gene: TRBJ2-3
d_gene: NA

CDR3nt: TGTGCCAGCAGGATAGGGAACATTCAGTACTTC
CDR3aa: CASRIGNIQYF
v_gene: TRBV6-5
abundance: NA
j_gene: TRBJ2-4
d_gene: NA

CDR3nt: TGTGCCAGCAGTGAGGTATCGTCAGTCTACGCCGGGGAGCTGTTTTTT
CDR3aa: CASSEVSSVYAGELFF
v_gene: TRBV2
abundance: NA
j_gene: TRBJ2-2
d_gene: NA

CDR3nt: TGTGCCAGCACTATAACTGGAAACACCATATATTTT
CDR3aa: CASTITGNTIYF
v_gene: TRBV28
abundance: NA
j_gene: TRBJ1-3
d_gene: NA

CDR3nt: TGTGCCAGCAGCGCGAAACTCCTTCCCGGGGGCACAGATACGCAGTATTTT
CDR3aa: CASSAKLLPGGTDTQYF
v_gene: TRBV7-3
abundance: NA
j_gene: TRBJ2-3
d_gene: NA

CDR3nt: TGTGCCACCAGTGAACATGGGACTTTCAATGAGCAGTTCTTC
CDR3aa: CATSEHGTFNEQFF
v_gene: TRBV24-1
abundance: NA
j_gene: TRBJ2-1
d_gene: NA

CDR3nt: TGTGCCAGCAACACGGGACTAGCGGGGGGGCAAGAGACCCAGTACTTC
CDR3aa: CASNTGLAGGQETQYF
v_gene: TRBV9
abundance: NA
j_gene: TRBJ2-5
d_gene: TRBD2

CDR3nt: TGTGCCAGCAGCTCCTTAGACAGGGCGAACACTGAAGCTTTCTTT
CDR3aa: CASSSLDRANTEAFF
v_gene: TRBV7-6
abundance: NA
j_gene: TRBJ1-1
d_gene: TRBD1

CDR3nt: TGCAGCGTTGAGGGTTTCGACAGGGGTGGGGATACGCAGTATTTT
CDR3aa: CSVEGFDRGGDTQYF
v_gene: TRBV29-1
abundance: NA
j_gene: TRBJ2-3
d_gene: TRBD1

CDR3nt: TGTGCCAGCAGCCTACACCCGGGGCTAGCGGGGGGGGAGCAGTTCTTC
CDR3aa: CASSLHPGLAGGEQFF
v_gene: TRBV5-8
abundance: NA
j_gene: TRBJ2-1
d_gene: TRBD2

CDR3nt: TGTGCCAGCAGCCCCAGGGGCCGTTATACCTACGAGCAGTACTTC
CDR3aa: CASSPRGRYTYEQYF
v_gene: TRBV28
abundance: NA
j_gene: TRBJ2-7
d_gene: NA

CDR3nt: TGTGCCAGCAGTGAATACCCGTTGGGAATTCAGTACTTC
CDR3aa: CASSEYPLGIQYF
v_gene: TRBV25-1
abundance: NA
j_gene: TRBJ2-4
d_gene: NA

CDR3nt: TGTGCCAGCAGCTTAGGCGACAGTTCCTTTATTCAAGGCTACACCTTC
CDR3aa: CASSLGDSSFIQGYTF
v_gene: TRBV7-3
abundance: NA
j_gene: TRBJ1-2
d_gene: NA

CDR3nt: TGTGCCAGCAGCGTGGGGGGGAAGAACACTGAAGCTTTCTTT
CDR3aa: CASSVGGKNTEAFF
v_gene: TRBV9
abundance: once
j_gene: TRBJ1-1
d_gene: NA

CDR3nt: TGTGCCAGCAGGGGAGCAGGGGAAGTGGACATTCAGTACTTC
CDR3aa: CASRGAGEVDIQYF
v_gene: TRBV28
abundance: NA
j_gene: TRBJ2-4
d_gene: NA

CDR3nt: TGTGCCAGCAGCGGGCAGGGGGCAAGAAACACCATATATTTT
CDR3aa: CASSGQGARNTIYF
v_gene: TRBV5-4
abundance: once
j_gene: TRBJ1-3
d_gene: TRBD1

CDR3nt: TGTGCCAGCAGTCGCTCCCCCTATAATTCACCCCTCCACTTT
CDR3aa: CASSRSPYNSPLHF
v_gene: TRBV3-1/TRBV3-2
abundance: few
j_gene: TRBJ1-6
d_gene: NA

CDR3nt: TGTGCCAGCTTTCAGGACGCCTACGAGCAGTACTTC
CDR3aa: CASFQDAYEQYF
v_gene: TRBV2
abundance: NA
j_gene: TRBJ2-7
d_gene: NA

CDR3nt: TGTGCCAGCAGTCGAGGGAGTAACTATGGCTACACCTTC
CDR3aa: CASSRGSNYGYTF
v_gene: TRBV6-5
abundance: NA
j_gene: TRBJ1-2
d_gene: NA

CDR3nt: TGTGCCAGCAGCCGGGACGGGACAGGGGGCTATGGCTACACCTTC
CDR3aa: CASSRDGTGGYGYTF
v_gene: TRBV4-2
abundance: NA
j_gene: TRBJ1-2
d_gene: TRBD1

CDR3nt: TGCGCCAGCAGCCTTTACGTCCGGACAGGGGGTAGTGATACGCAGTATTTT
CDR3aa: CASSLYVRTGGSDTQYF
v_gene: TRBV5-1
abundance: NA
j_gene: TRBJ2-3
d_gene: TRBD1

CDR3nt: TGTGCCAGCATCGGGGGCAGTACCACCTTCAATGAGCAGTTCTTC
CDR3aa: CASIGGSTTFNEQFF
v_gene: TRBV6-6
abundance: NA
j_gene: TRBJ2-1
d_gene: NA